This T cell receptor beta chain was identified during a study of early T cells in non-severe SARS-CoV-2 infection. As part of library construction, unique molecular identifiers were attached to individual cDNA molecules. TCRdb processed the 5' RACE reads anew with MiXCR; each CDR3 protein has one entry. The data contain roughly 65,000 distinct CDR3 sequences, roughly 10% of them singletons. This clonotype was detected a few times. Germline values: CDR1 LGHNA, CDR2 YSLEER. This CDR3 has 14 amino acids. With 1 base removed from V and 4 bases from J, the gap between germline ends came to 9 bases. The receptor comes from an adult who was a healthcare worker with PCR-confirmed SARS-CoV-2 infection or an uninfected control (not recorded which). V and J are TRBV4-3 and TRBJ2-3; possibly TRBD2 for D (6 bases). The specimen was whole blood. The CDR3 DNA sequence: TGCGCCAGCAGCCAAGGACTAGTATCAGATACGCAGTATTTT. It translates to CASSQGLVSDTQYF.